This T cell receptor (beta chain) derives from a study of shared clonotypes between healthy human individuals. TCRdb keeps only in-frame clones here, not all; method: immunoSEQ multiplex PCR. The sample has 2 million to 2.5 million clones; 85% to 95% are singletons. In this sample, this clone turned up once. The antigen remains unidentified. Study outcomes and limitations: The authors sampled blood alone, and tissue repertoires likely differ. Generation of non-shared clonotypes was less probable than generation of clonotypes shared by all four donors. Across subsets, estimated richness was generally greater for naive than for memory populations.

Healthy adults negative for HIV, lacking recent acute infections or vaccinations, served as donors. This sequence originates from a man between 18 and 35 years old in good health. Sequenced sample: naive CD4+ T cells sorted from blood. Subset in this sample: CD45RA+ positively selected.

As DNA, the CDR3 is TGCGCCAGCAGCCAAGACCCCGGCAGGCCCGAGGGGGAAAAACTGTTTTTT. This codes for CASSQDPGRPEGEKLFF. The chain has TRBV4-1 and TRBJ1-4, with D tentatively TRBD1 (5 bases). The CDR3 extends over 17 amino acids. V lost 0 bases to trimming and J lost 8 bases, with 19 bases between them. Germline V lookup: CDR1 MGHRA, CDR2 YSYEKL.